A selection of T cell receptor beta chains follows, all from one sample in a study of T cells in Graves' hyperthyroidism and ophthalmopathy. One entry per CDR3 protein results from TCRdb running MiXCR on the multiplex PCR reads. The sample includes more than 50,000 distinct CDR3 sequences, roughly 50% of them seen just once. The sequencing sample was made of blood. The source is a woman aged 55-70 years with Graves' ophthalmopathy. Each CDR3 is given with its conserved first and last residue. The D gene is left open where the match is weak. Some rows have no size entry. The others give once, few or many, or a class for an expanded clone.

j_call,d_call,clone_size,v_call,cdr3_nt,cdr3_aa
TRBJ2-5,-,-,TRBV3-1,TGTGCCAGCAGCCGGGGTACAGGGCGGCAGACCCAGTACTTC,CASSRGTGRQTQYF
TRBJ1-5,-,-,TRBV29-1,TGCAGCGTTGAGGGTAGCAATGAGCCCCAGCATTTT,CSVEGSNEPQHF
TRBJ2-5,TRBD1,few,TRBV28,TGTGCCAGCAGTCTCGGACAGGCGGTGACCCAGTACTTC,CASSLGQAVTQYF
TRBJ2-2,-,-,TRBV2,TGTGCCAGCAGTCCTTGGGCGGACGCGAACACCGGGGAGCTGTTTTTT,CASSPWADANTGELFF
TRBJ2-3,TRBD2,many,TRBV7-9,TGTGCCAGCAGCTTGGGGACTAGCGGGAGAAGGACAGATACGCAGTATTTT,CASSLGTSGRRTDTQYF
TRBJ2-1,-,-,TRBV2,TGTGCCAGCAGTTCTCGAGATGAGCAGTTCTTC,CASSSRDEQFF
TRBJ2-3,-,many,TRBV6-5,TGTGCCAGCAGTTACGTAGATACCGATACGCAGTATTTT,CASSYVDTDTQYF
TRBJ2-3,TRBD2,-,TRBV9,TGTGCCAGCAGCGATGTGCGGGGGGCTAGCACAGATACGCAGTATTTT,CASSDVRGASTDTQYF
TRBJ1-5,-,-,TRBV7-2,TGTGCCAGCAGCTCTTACACCACCCGGCAGGAGACCCAGCATTTT,CASSSYTTRQETQHF
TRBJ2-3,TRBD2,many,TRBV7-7,TGTGCCAGCAGCGCCGGGGGGGCCGGAGATACGCAGTATTTT,CASSAGGAGDTQYF
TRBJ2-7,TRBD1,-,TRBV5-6,TGTGCCAGCAGCTTCGCCAGGGGGATACGCAAGCAGTACTTC,CASSFARGIRKQYF
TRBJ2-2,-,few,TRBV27,TGTGCCAGCTTCCCGGCCCCGGGTGCCTATACCGGGGAGCTGTTTTTT,CASFPAPGAYTGELFF
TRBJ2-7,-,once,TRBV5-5,TGTCCCAGCAGCTTGGTTCCGGGGGTGGAATACGAGCTGTACTTC,CPSSLVPGVEYELYF
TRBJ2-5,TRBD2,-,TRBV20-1,TGCAGTGCCTCGGGACTAGCGGGGGGGGGAGAGACCCAGTACTTC,CSASGLAGGGETQYF
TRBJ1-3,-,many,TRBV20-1,TGCAGTGCTAGACGCTCGACAGGCCCTGGAAACACCATATATTTT,CSARRSTGPGNTIYF
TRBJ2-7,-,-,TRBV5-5,TGTGCCAGCGGCCTGGCCCGTTCTCCAACCTACGAGCAGTACTTC,CASGLARSPTYEQYF
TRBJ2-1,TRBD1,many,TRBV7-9,TGTGCCAGCAGCTCAGAAGGGGACAGGCCCTTTTATCAGTTCTTC,CASSSEGDRPFYQFF
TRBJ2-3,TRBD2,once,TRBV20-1,TGCAGTGCTACCGCCGGGACTAGCGGGGGAAGGACAGATACGCAGTATTTT,CSATAGTSGGRTDTQYF
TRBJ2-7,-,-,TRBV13,TGTGCCAGCAGCCTATTGGGGGGGACAGTCTCCTACGAGCAGTACTTC,CASSLLGGTVSYEQYF
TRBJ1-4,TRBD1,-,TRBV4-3,TGCGCCAGCAGCCTGACAGGGGGACTCGGTGAAAAACTGTTTTTT,CASSLTGGLGEKLFF
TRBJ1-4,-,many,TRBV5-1,TGCGCCAGCAGCTCAGGGGCAACTAATGAAAAACTGTTTTTT,CASSSGATNEKLFF
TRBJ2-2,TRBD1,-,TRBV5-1,TGCGCCAGCCGCCTGGCGGGACAGGGGAACACCGGGGAGCTGTTTTTT,CASRLAGQGNTGELFF
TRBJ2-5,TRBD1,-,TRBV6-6,TGTGCCAGCAGTTACTCGGGATGGGGTAAGGGGGCAGGCAATCAGCCCCAGTACTTC,CASSYSGWGKGAGNQPQYF
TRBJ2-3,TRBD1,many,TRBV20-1,TGCAGTGCTGAGGGACAGGGAGGGACAGATACGCAGTATTTT,CSAEGQGGTDTQYF
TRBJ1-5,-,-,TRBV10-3,TGTGCCATCGGTGAGTCCGGGCCGAATCAGCCCCAGCATTTT,CAIGESGPNQPQHF
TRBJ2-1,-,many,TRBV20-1,TGCAGTGCTAGAGGGGGGATAGAAACCAACTCCTACAATGAGCAGTTCTTC,CSARGGIETNSYNEQFF
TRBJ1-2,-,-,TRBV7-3,TGTGCCAGCAGCTCCACCCCAGGGGTCGATGGCTACACCTTC,CASSSTPGVDGYTF
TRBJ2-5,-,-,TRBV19,TGTGCCAGTAGGACGACAGGATCAGAGACCCAGTACTTC,CASRTTGSETQYF
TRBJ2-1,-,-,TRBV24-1,TGTGCCACCAGTGATGCCGGGACTCCTCTTTACAATGAGCAGTTCTTC,CATSDAGTPLYNEQFF
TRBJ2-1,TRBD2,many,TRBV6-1,TGTGCCAGCAGTGAAAGGGCTAGCGGCTACAATGAGCAGTTCTTC,CASSERASGYNEQFF
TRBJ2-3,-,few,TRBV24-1,TGTGCCACCCAGGCAGGGAGAGATACGCAGTATTTT,CATQAGRDTQYF
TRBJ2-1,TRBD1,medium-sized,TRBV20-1,TGCAGTGCCCACTTGGGACAGGACTACAATGAGCAGTTCTTC,CSAHLGQDYNEQFF
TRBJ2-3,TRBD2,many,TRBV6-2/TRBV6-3,TGTGCCAGCAGTTACGACCGCGGGGGTACGCAGTATTTT,CASSYDRGGTQYF
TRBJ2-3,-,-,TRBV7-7,TGTGCTAGCAGCTTGAGCAGCGCGGTAGATACGCAGTATTTT,CASSLSSAVDTQYF
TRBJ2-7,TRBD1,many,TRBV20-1,TGCAGTGCAGAATCCGGGACAGAGGTCTACGAGCAGTACTTC,CSAESGTEVYEQYF
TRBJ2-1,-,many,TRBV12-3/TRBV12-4,TGTGCCAGCAGTTTAGGAGGGGGATCCTACAATGAGCAGTTCTTC,CASSLGGGSYNEQFF
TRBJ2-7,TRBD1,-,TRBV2,TGTGCCAGCAGTGAGGACAGGGGTTACGCTGGGGCTTACGAGCAGTACTTC,CASSEDRGYAGAYEQYF
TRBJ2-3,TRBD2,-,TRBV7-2,TGTGCCAGCAGGTTAGGCGGGAGGGTCGGCACAGATACGCAGTATTTT,CASRLGGRVGTDTQYF
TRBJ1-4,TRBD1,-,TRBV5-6,TGTGCCAGCATCTCAAGACAGGGCGAAAAACTGTTTTTT,CASISRQGEKLFF
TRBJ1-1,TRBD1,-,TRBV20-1,TGCAGTGCTAGGATGAGATGGACAGGGGGCTGGGACACTGAAGCTTTCTTT,CSARMRWTGGWDTEAFF
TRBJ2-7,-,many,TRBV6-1,TGTGCCAGCAGTGAGCACAGCTACGAGCAGTACTTC,CASSEHSYEQYF
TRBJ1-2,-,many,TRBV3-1,TGTGCCAGCAGCCAAGGTGAGGGAAGCTATGGCTACACCTTC,CASSQGEGSYGYTF
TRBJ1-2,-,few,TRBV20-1,TGCAGTGCTGAACAAACGACAGAAAGCTATGGCTACACCTTC,CSAEQTTESYGYTF
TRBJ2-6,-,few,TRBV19,TGTGCCAGTAGTACAGGGGACGGGGCCAACGTCCTGACTTTC,CASSTGDGANVLTF
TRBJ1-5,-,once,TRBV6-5,TGTGCCAGCTGGGGGACGCGCCCCACAGGGACGGGTCAGCCCCAGCATTTT,CASWGTRPTGTGQPQHF
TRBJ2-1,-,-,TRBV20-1,TGCAGTGCTCTCGGACCTTACAATGAGCAGTTCTTC,CSALGPYNEQFF